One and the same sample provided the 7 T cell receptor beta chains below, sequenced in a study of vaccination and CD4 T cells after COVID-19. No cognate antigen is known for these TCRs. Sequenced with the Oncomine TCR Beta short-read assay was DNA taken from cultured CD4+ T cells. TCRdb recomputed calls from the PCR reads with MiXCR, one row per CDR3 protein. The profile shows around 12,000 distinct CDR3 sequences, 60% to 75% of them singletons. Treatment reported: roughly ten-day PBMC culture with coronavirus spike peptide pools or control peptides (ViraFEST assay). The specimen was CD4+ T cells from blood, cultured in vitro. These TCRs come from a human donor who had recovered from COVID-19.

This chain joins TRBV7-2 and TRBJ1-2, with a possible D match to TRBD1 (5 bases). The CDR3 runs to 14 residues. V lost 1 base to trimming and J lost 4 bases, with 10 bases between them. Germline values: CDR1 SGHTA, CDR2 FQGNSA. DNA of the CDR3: TGTGCCAGCAGCTTAGTAGGGGCCCGCTATGGCTACACCTTC. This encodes CASSLVGARYGYTF.

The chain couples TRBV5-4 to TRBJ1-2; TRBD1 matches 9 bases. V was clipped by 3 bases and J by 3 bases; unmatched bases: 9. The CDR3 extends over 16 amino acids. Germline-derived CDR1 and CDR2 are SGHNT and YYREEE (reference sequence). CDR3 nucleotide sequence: TGTGCCAGCAGCTCGGGGACAGGGCGATTTGACTATGGCTACACCTTC. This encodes CASSSGTGRFDYGYTF.

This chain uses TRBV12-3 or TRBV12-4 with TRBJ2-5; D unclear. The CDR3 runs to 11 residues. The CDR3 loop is CASGRAETQYF. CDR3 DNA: TGTGCATCCGGTAGAGCGGAGACCCAGTACTTC.

The CDR3 nucleotides read TGTGCCACCAGCAGAGTCCAGACCACAGATACGCAGTATTTT. Translated, it gives CATSRVQTTDTQYF. The V call is TRBV15, the J call TRBJ2-3, with D unclear. In germline, CDR1 is LNHNV, CDR2 YYDKDF (reference sequence). The CDR3 has 14 residues. Trimming shortened V by 1 base and J by 2 bases, and 7 bases separated the two germline ends.

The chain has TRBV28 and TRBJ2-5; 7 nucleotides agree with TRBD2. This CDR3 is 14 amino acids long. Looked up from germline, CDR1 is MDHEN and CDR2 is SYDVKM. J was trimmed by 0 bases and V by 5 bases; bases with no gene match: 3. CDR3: CASSALAYQETQYF. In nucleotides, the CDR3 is TGTGCCAGCAGTGCACTAGCGTACCAAGAGACCCAGTACTTC.

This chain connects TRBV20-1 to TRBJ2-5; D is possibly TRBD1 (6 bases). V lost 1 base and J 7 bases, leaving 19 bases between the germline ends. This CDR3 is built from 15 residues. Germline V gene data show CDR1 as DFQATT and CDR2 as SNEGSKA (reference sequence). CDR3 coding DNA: TGCAGTGCTAGAGGAGTACAGACAGGATGGGTGACCCAGTACTTC. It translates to CSARGVQTGWVTQYF.

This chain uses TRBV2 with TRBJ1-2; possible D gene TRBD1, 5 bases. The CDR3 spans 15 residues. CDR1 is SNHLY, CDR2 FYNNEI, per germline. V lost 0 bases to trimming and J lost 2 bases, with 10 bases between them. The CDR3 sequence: CASSEAGRGNYGYTF. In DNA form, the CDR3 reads TGTGCCAGCAGTGAAGCGGGGAGGGGAAACTATGGCTACACCTTC.